Presented here are 16 T cell receptor beta chains from one specimen sequenced in a study of identifying expanded T cells in peripheral blood. The repertoire was sequenced with immunoSEQ multiplex PCR; TCRdb's copy has only in-frame clones and lacks some. Of about 58,000 clones listed, around nine tenths are singletons. Sequencing was done on a sample of blood. These receptors all stem from a person aged 18 to 75 in good health.

This clone was seen once. The rearrangement joins TRBV15 to TRBJ2-5; D ambiguous. This CDR3 is built from 12 residues. Germline-derived CDR1 and CDR2 are LNHNV and YYDKDF (reference sequence). Trimming cost V 0 bases and J 6 bases, with 5 bases left between them. In DNA, the CDR3 is TGTGCCACCAGCAGAGATTCGAAGACCCAGTACTTC. Translation: CATSRDSKTQYF.

This chain uses TRBV5-6 with TRBJ1-1, with 8 positions matching TRBD1. V dropped 4 bases and J dropped 1; count of bases not matched to a gene: 9. Looked up from germline, CDR1 is SGHDT and CDR2 is YYEEEE. The CDR3 has 16 residues. CDR3 in amino acids: CASSANLGTGNTEAFF. The DNA of the CDR3 is TGTGCCAGCAGCGCAAACCTCGGGACAGGGAACACTGAAGCTTTCTTT.

The chain has TRBV28 and TRBJ1-4, with a weak D call TRBD1 (5 bases). This CDR3 comprises 14 residues. The V and J ends lost 1 base and 8 bases respectively, with 11 bases between them. Germline lookup yields CDR1 MDHEN and CDR2 SYDVKM. CDR3 sequence (DNA): TGTGCCAGCAGTTTATCGTGGCAGGGCGAAAAACTGTTTTTT. Its protein product is CASSLSWQGEKLFF.

The chain uses TRBV6-6 and TRBJ2-5; D is undetermined. V gave up 8 bases and J gave up 1 base, with 8 bases separating them. Germline-derived CDR1 and CDR2 are MNHNY and SVGAGI (reference sequence). CDR3 length: 12 amino acids. The CDR3 loop is CASANSQETQYF. DNA for the CDR3: TGTGCCAGCGCCAACAGCCAAGAGACCCAGTACTTC.

In its sample, this clone was seen once. The V call is TRBV15, the J call TRBJ1-6; D is possibly TRBD1 (5 bases). Per the germline V gene, CDR1 is LNHNV and CDR2 is YYDKDF (reference sequence). This CDR3 has 16 amino acids. V lost 1 base and J 13 bases, leaving 20 bases between the germline ends. The CDR3 reads CATSRGSTAPSGPLHF. The CDR3 region has the DNA TGTGCCACCAGCAGAGGTTCGACAGCCCCCTCAGGTCCCCTCCACTTT.

The genes are TRBV18 and TRBJ1-4; perhaps TRBD1 as D (5 bases). Trimming removed 6 bases at V and 12 bases at J, with 20 bases between. This CDR3 spans 14 amino acids. Germline V CDR1 and CDR2: KGHSH, LQKENI. The CDR3 DNA reads TGTGCCAGCTCTCTCACCTCCCGGGACGGGGAACTGTTTTTT. Its translation: CASSLTSRDGELFF. Drawing the rest from reference TRBV18 and TRBJ1-4, the complete variable domain is NAGVMQNPRHLVRRRGQEARLRCSPMKGHSHVYWYRQLPEEGLKFMVYLQKENIIDESGMPKERFSAEFPKEGPSILRIQQVVRGDSAAYFCASSLTSRDGELFFGSGTQLSVL.

This chain joins TRBV2 and TRBJ1-3, with D unresolved. Germline V lookup: CDR1 SNHLY, CDR2 FYNNEI. Deletions cut 3 bases from V and 2 bases from J, with 11 bases between. This CDR3 has 15 residues. The CDR3 bases are TGTGCCAGCAGTGAGTTGCAGGCCACTGGAAACACCATATATTTT. This translates into CASSELQATGNTIYF.

This chain uses TRBV7-3 with TRBJ2-5; TRBD1 or TRBD2 may be the D gene (6 bases each). The germline CDR1 and CDR2 sequences are SGHTA and FQGTGA. V lost 2 bases to trimming and J lost 1 base, with 11 bases between them. This CDR3 has 15 residues. The CDR3 loop is CASSLLGGGQETQYF. The CDR3 nucleotides are TGTGCCAGCAGCTTATTAGGAGGGGGCCAAGAGACCCAGTACTTC.

The chain carries TRBV7-9 and TRBJ2-1; TRBD2 might be the D (5 bases). Germline assignment: CDR1 SEHNR and CDR2 FQNEAQ (reference sequence). Deletions cut 5 bases from V and 4 bases from J, with 12 bases between. The CDR3 has 14 residues. The CDR3 DNA sequence: TGTGCCAGCAGCCCTGTCGGGATGTACAATGAGCAGTTCTTC. Its translation is CASSPVGMYNEQFF. Variable domain in full (rest from reference TRBV7-9 and TRBJ2-1): DTGVSQNPRHKITKRGQNVTFRCDPISEHNRLYWYRQTLGQGPEFLTYFQNEAQLEKSRLLSDRFSAERPKGSFSTLEIQRTEQGDSAMYLCASSPVGMYNEQFFGPGTRLTVL.

J is TRBJ2-7 and V is TRBV7-2; 7 bases agree with TRBD1. V lost 5 bases to trimming and J lost 2 bases; unmatched junction nucleotides: 9. The CDR3 runs to 15 residues. Germline V gene sequence: CDR1 SGHTA, CDR2 FQGNSA. As DNA, the CDR3 is TGTGCCAGCAGCCTTCACAGGGGACCAACCTACGAGCAGTACTTC. Its protein is CASSLHRGPTYEQYF. The whole variable domain, remainder taken from reference TRBV7-2 and TRBJ2-7, is GAGVSQSPSNKVTEKGKDVELRCDPISGHTALYWYRQSLGQGLEFLIYFQGNSAPDKSGLPSDRFSAERTGGSVSTLTIQRTQQEDSAVYLCASSLHRGPTYEQYFGPGTRLTVT.

The genes are TRBV23-1 and TRBJ1-5, with a tentative D call TRBD1 (5 bases). TRBV23-1 is an ORF; its function is uncertain. Trimming shortened V by 10 bases and J by 6 bases, and 7 bases separated the two germline ends. The length of the CDR3 is 10 residues. Written as DNA, the CDR3 is TGCGCCATCAGGGCTCAGCCCCAGCATTTT. Translating it yields CAIRAQPQHF.

The chain links TRBV5-1 to TRBJ2-5; D is uncertain. Germline V gene data show CDR1 as SGHRS and CDR2 as YFSETQ. Deletions cut 4 bases from V and 6 bases from J, with 13 bases between. The CDR3 has 13 amino acids. The CDR3 spells CASSPAGSQTQYF. Written as DNA, the CDR3 is TGCGCCAGCAGCCCGGCAGGATCCCAGACCCAGTACTTC.

The J gene is TRBJ1-5, the V gene TRBV6-6; a weak D match, TRBD1 (5 bases). Germline CDR1 and CDR2: MNHNY and SVGAGI (reference sequence). CDR3 size: 16 residues. V dropped 5 bases and J dropped 11 bases, with 25 bases sitting between them. As DNA, the CDR3 is TGTGCCAGCAGTGGTGACGGGGGGGGTCTATCTGGGTCCCAGCATTTT. This codes for CASSGDGGGLSGSQHF.

The chain uses TRBV7-2 and TRBJ2-7; D remains unclear. CDR3 size: 14 residues. Trimming took off 2 bases at V and 3 bases at J, with 11 bases between the two ends. From germline, CDR1 is SGHTA and CDR2 FQGNSA. The CDR3 DNA sequence: TGTGCCAGCAGCTTATCTCCCAAGTTCTACGAGCAGTACTTC. Translation: CASSLSPKFYEQYF.

This clone has only a few counts. The V gene is TRBV5-5, the J gene TRBJ2-5, with D perhaps given as TRBD1 or TRBD2 (6 bases each). The CDR3 is 16 residues long. V lost 0 bases, J lost 0 bases, and 12 bases lay in between. The germline CDR1 and CDR2 sequences are SGHKS and YYEKEE (reference sequence). CDR3 residues: CASSLVTGAYQETQYF. CDR3 coding DNA: TGTGCCAGCAGCTTGGTAACGGGGGCTTACCAAGAGACCCAGTACTTC.

A single count supports this clone. The V gene is TRBV28, the J gene TRBJ1-1; D is unresolved. V shed 5 bases and J shed 4 bases, with 8 bases lying between them. CDR3 size: 12 residues. In germline, CDR1 is MDHEN, CDR2 SYDVKM. CDR3: CASSPVGTEAFF. The CDR3, as DNA: TGTGCCAGCAGTCCAGTCGGCACTGAAGCTTTCTTT.